The T cell receptor (beta chain) described here comes from a study of T cell responses to AZD1222 COVID-19 vaccine. Study information: Second-dose recipients at about 4 or about 12 weeks were treated as one pooled group. Overall study results and limits: The study sampled repertoires only after the peak T cell response. Clonal diversity was possibly underestimated, and the donors were mostly white British, with more females.

V lost 11 bases to trimming and J lost 6 bases; unmatched junction nucleotides: 7. This CDR3 has 13 amino acids. Germline V CDR1 and CDR2: SGHNT, YENEEA. About this clone: Its antigen is not known.

The repertoire was sequenced with immunoSEQ multiplex PCR; TCRdb's copy has only in-frame clones and lacks some. The sample yields 90,000 to 120,000 clones, 93% seen once. This chain joins TRBV11-3 and TRBJ2-2, with 9 bases matching TRBD1. The TCR sequence derives from an adult in good health. The specimen comprised peripheral blood, sampled on day 0 of AZD1222 vaccination. The CDR3 DNA sequence: TGTGCCTCCTGGGACAGGGCACCCGGGGAGCTGTTTTTT. Translating gives CASWDRAPGELFF.